The 25 T cell receptor beta chains listed next were all sequenced from one sample in a study of cytomegalovirus exposure and HLA in healthy donors. This PCR relied on a set of 60 Vbeta primers and 13 Jbeta primers. Using immunoSEQ multiplex PCR, the repertoire was profiled, and TCRdb retains in-frame clones only, with some absent. In all, the sample yields more than 45,000 clones. Sequencing was done on a sample of PBMCs. Receptors were obtained from a male donor in good health and CMV-seronegative.

The V and J genes are TRBV9 and TRBJ1-4; D is perhaps TRBD1 (5 bases). Germline-derived CDR1 and CDR2 are SGDLS and YYNGEE. V was trimmed by 0 bases and J by 8 bases, leaving 11 bases between them. This CDR3 contains 14 residues. This chain's CDR3 is CASSVGQGSEKLFF. The CDR3, as DNA: TGTGCCAGCAGCGTAGGGCAGGGAAGCGAAAAACTGTTTTTT.

This chain uses TRBV29-1 with TRBJ1-2; D may be TRBD1 (5 bases). CDR1 and CDR2 from the germline V gene are SQVTM and ANQGSEA. Trimming cost V 7 bases and J 4 bases, with 16 bases left between them. This CDR3 is 13 amino acids long. CDR3 loop: CSALGPGFYGYTF. Here the CDR3 DNA reads TGCAGCGCTTTGGGCCCAGGGTTCTATGGCTACACCTTC.

This chain joins TRBV6-5 and TRBJ1-4; possible D gene TRBD1, 6 bases. This CDR3 contains 15 residues. V gave up 0 bases and J gave up 3 bases, with 8 bases separating them. Germline values: CDR1 MNHEY, CDR2 SVGAGI. In DNA, the CDR3 is TGTGCCAGCAGTTACTCGGGGGCCTCTAATGAAAAACTGTTTTTT. It translates to CASSYSGASNEKLFF.

V usage is TRBV7-2 and J usage is TRBJ2-7; D is possibly TRBD2 (5 bases). Germline lookup yields CDR1 SGHTA and CDR2 FQGNSA. This CDR3 comprises 16 residues. With 1 base removed from V and 7 bases from J, the gap between germline ends came to 20 bases. The chain's CDR3 is CASSLGSMGAQGEQYF. In nucleotides, the CDR3 is TGTGCCAGCAGCTTAGGGTCTATGGGAGCCCAAGGGGAGCAGTACTTC.

V and J are TRBV7-2 and TRBJ1-5; D unresolved. The CDR3 extends over 14 amino acids. V lost 4 bases, J lost 9 bases, and 16 bases lay in between. Germline V gene data show CDR1 as SGHTA and CDR2 as FQGNSA. The CDR3 DNA is TGTGCCAGCAGCTCCGTTAGCTGGGGAGGGCCCCAGCATTTT. Protein: CASSSVSWGGPQHF.

The chain combines TRBV13 with TRBJ2-5; TRBD1 agrees at 8 bases. The V segment lost 5 bases and the J segment 5 bases; nucleotides outside the gene matches: 13. The CDR3 extends over 16 amino acids. Germline loops: CDR1 PRHDT, CDR2 FYEKMQ (reference sequence). CDR3 amino acids: CASSGPGTGSGETQYF. CDR3 DNA: TGTGCCAGCAGCGGGCCCGGGACAGGTTCGGGTGAGACCCAGTACTTC.

This chain connects TRBV9 to TRBJ2-3, with 10 bases aligning to TRBD2. The V segment lost 1 base and the J segment 2 bases; nucleotides outside the gene matches: 4. Germline V gene lookup returns CDR1 SGDLS and CDR2 YYNGEE. This CDR3 comprises 16 residues. Here the CDR3 reads CASSVLSGGDTDTQYF. The DNA of the CDR3 is TGTGCCAGCAGCGTACTGAGCGGGGGGGACACAGATACGCAGTATTTT.

CDR3 nucleotide sequence: TGTGCCAGTAGTATGGGACTAGCTGACGAGCAGTACTTC. This encodes CASSMGLADEQYF. The chain employs TRBV19 and TRBJ2-7; 9 bases are shared with TRBD2. This CDR3 is built from 13 residues. The ends lost 3 bases at V and 5 bases at J; junction bases unmatched: 2. CDR1 and CDR2 from the germline V gene are LNHDA and SQIVND (reference sequence). Variable domain in full (rest from reference TRBV19 and TRBJ2-7): DGGITQSPKYLFRKEGQNVTLSCEQNLNHDAMYWYRQDPGQGLRLIYYSQIVNDFQKGDIAEGYSVSREKKESFPLTVTSAQKNPTAFYLCASSMGLADEQYFGPGTRLTVT.

The chain carries TRBV4-1 and TRBJ1-1; D gene ambiguous. Trimming left V 1 base short and J 4 bases short, with 10 bases between. Germline lookup yields CDR1 MGHRA and CDR2 YSYEKL. The CDR3 has 14 amino acids. CDR3 protein: CASSQVQVSTEAFF. For the CDR3, the DNA is TGCGCCAGCAGCCAAGTTCAGGTTTCCACTGAAGCTTTCTTT.

The chain couples TRBV2 to TRBJ2-5; no clear D gene. The V gene lost 5 bases and the J gene lost 3 bases, with 10 bases spanning the gap. The CDR3 is made up of 13 amino acids. Germline CDR1 reads SNHLY; CDR2 reads FYNNEI. The CDR3: CASSTRTEETQYF. DNA of the CDR3: TGTGCCAGCAGTACCCGAACGGAAGAGACCCAGTACTTC.

The J gene is TRBJ2-1, the V gene TRBV5-5; possible D gene TRBD2, 6 bases. Trimming took off 2 bases at V and 3 bases at J, with 18 bases between the two ends. Germline CDR1 and CDR2: SGHKS and YYEKEE (reference sequence). The CDR3 has 17 residues. The CDR3 protein is CASSLILAPGRYNEQFF. The CDR3 nucleotides are TGTGCCAGCAGCTTAATCCTAGCGCCGGGGCGCTACAATGAGCAGTTCTTC.

The chain uses TRBV29-1 and TRBJ2-3; 7 bases are shared with TRBD1. This CDR3 is 14 amino acids long. Germline CDR1 is SQVTM and CDR2 is ANQGSEA. V shed 5 bases, J shed 3 bases, and the junction held 8 bases outside the gene matches. This CDR3 reads CSVITGAWTDTQYF. CDR3 nucleotide sequence: TGCAGCGTTATCACAGGGGCTTGGACAGATACGCAGTATTTT.

The V gene is TRBV2, the J gene TRBJ1-6; TRBD1 might be the D (5 bases). Per germline, CDR1 SNHLY and CDR2 FYNNEI. V was trimmed by 6 bases and J by 3 bases, leaving 12 bases between them. The CDR3 is made up of 15 amino acids. The CDR3: CASRPLDIYNSPLHF. CDR3 nucleotide sequence: TGTGCCAGCAGGCCCCTGGACATCTATAATTCACCCCTCCACTTT.

The chain combines TRBV4-1 with TRBJ2-5; 7 bases map to TRBD1. Germline V gene data show CDR1 as MGHRA and CDR2 as YSYEKL. This CDR3 comprises 17 residues. Trimming removed 3 bases from V and 0 bases from J; junction bases left unmatched: 10. As DNA, the CDR3 is TGCGCCAGCAGCCACCACCATGGGACAGTGGACCAAGAGACCCAGTACTTC. This gives the protein CASSHHHGTVDQETQYF.

This chain joins TRBV5-5 and TRBJ2-7; TRBD2 agrees at 8 bases. Germline CDR1 is SGHKS and CDR2 is YYEKEE (reference sequence). V lost 2 bases, J lost 2 bases, and 9 bases stayed unmatched. This CDR3 spans 16 amino acids. Here the CDR3 reads CASSFDPSGGPYEQYF. DNA for the CDR3: TGTGCCAGCAGCTTCGACCCTTCGGGGGGGCCCTACGAGCAGTACTTC.

This chain connects TRBV29-1 to TRBJ2-7; tentative D call: TRBD2 (5 bases). Germline values: CDR1 SQVTM, CDR2 ANQGSEA. This CDR3 comprises 13 residues. Trimming stripped 4 bases from V and 6 bases from J, with 16 bases between. CDR3 sequence: CSVVVPGTSEQYF. The DNA for the CDR3 is TGCAGCGTTGTAGTGCCGGGAACAAGCGAGCAGTACTTC.

The V gene is TRBV4-3, the J gene TRBJ2-7, with a tentative D call TRBD1 (6 bases). This CDR3 region has 16 residues. Germline V lookup: CDR1 LGHNA, CDR2 YSLEER. V was cut by 2 bases and J by 3 bases, with 17 bases left in between. CDR3 DNA sequence: TGCGCCAGCAGCCAAAGGCAGCAACAGGGCGGCTACGAGCAGTACTTC. Protein: CASSQRQQQGGYEQYF.

The J gene is TRBJ1-6, the V gene TRBV4-3; D ambiguous. Per germline, CDR1 LGHNA and CDR2 YSLEER. The CDR3 is 14 amino acids. V was trimmed by 1 base and J by 7 bases, leaving 8 bases between them. In nucleotides, the CDR3 is TGCGCCAGCAGCCAAGTACGCGAGAATTCACCCCTCCACTTT. Translated: CASSQVRENSPLHF.

The chain is built from TRBV9 and TRBJ2-3; 7 positions match TRBD2. From germline, CDR1 is SGDLS and CDR2 YYNGEE. J gave up 3 bases and V 6 bases, and 10 bases lay outside the gene matches. This CDR3 has 15 amino acids. In DNA form, the CDR3 reads TGTGCCAGCACTTCTGCGGGGGTAGGGACAGATACGCAGTATTTT. The encoded protein is CASTSAGVGTDTQYF.

The chain combines TRBV19 with TRBJ1-5; 8 positions match TRBD1. CDR3 length: 14 residues. The trim removed 5 bases at V and 4 bases at J, leaving 4 bases unmatched. Per germline, CDR1 LNHDA and CDR2 SQIVND (reference sequence). For the CDR3, the DNA is TGTGCCAGTAGTCGGGACAGGTCAAATCAGCCCCAGCATTTT. It is translated as CASSRDRSNQPQHF.

The chain uses TRBV7-2 and TRBJ1-1; the D is unclear. The germline V and J ends were trimmed by 5 bases and 2 bases, with 18 bases remaining between them. In germline, CDR1 is SGHTA, CDR2 FQGNSA. The CDR3 length is 16 residues. The CDR3 DNA follows: TGTGCCAGCAGCCCCCAGACTGTTGGTTACAACACTGAAGCTTTCTTT. Encoded protein: CASSPQTVGYNTEAFF.

V gene TRBV18 combines with J gene TRBJ1-1; 8 bases agree with TRBD1. With 3 bases clipped from V and 4 bases from J, the junction kept 7 bases outside the gene matches. CDR1 and CDR2 (germline): KGHSH, LQKENI. This CDR3 comprises 15 residues. Written as DNA, the CDR3 is TGTGCCAGCTCACCCTCGACAGGGGTCCGCACTGAAGCTTTCTTT. Its translation is CASSPSTGVRTEAFF.

V is TRBV4-1 and J is TRBJ1-5; maybe TRBD1 (5 bases). Germline V gene data show CDR1 as MGHRA and CDR2 as YSYEKL. Trimming removed 1 base from V and 6 bases from J, with 10 bases in between. The length of the CDR3 is 14 residues. The CDR3 DNA follows: TGCGCCAGCAGCCAAGTACGGGGGATTCAGCCCCAGCATTTT. Protein sequence: CASSQVRGIQPQHF.

This chain connects TRBV11-1 to TRBJ1-5; TRBD1 matches at 9 bases. V lost 10 bases, J lost 2 bases, and 12 bases stayed unmatched. The CDR3 totals 16 residues. CDR1 is SGHAT, CDR2 FQDESV, per germline (reference sequence). CDR3 in amino acids: CANPPPRTGGNQPQHF. Written as DNA, the CDR3 is TGTGCCAATCCACCCCCCAGGACAGGGGGCAATCAGCCCCAGCATTTT.

V usage is TRBV6-6 and J usage is TRBJ2-7, with a possible D match to TRBD2 (6 bases). The V end lost 5 bases, the J end lost 3 bases, and 17 bases lay between the germline ends. Per the germline V gene, CDR1 is MNHNY and CDR2 is SVGAGI (reference sequence). The CDR3 is made up of 15 amino acids. The CDR3 loop reads CASSADYGRDYEQYF. In DNA form, the CDR3 reads TGTGCCAGCAGTGCCGACTATGGGCGGGACTACGAGCAGTACTTC.